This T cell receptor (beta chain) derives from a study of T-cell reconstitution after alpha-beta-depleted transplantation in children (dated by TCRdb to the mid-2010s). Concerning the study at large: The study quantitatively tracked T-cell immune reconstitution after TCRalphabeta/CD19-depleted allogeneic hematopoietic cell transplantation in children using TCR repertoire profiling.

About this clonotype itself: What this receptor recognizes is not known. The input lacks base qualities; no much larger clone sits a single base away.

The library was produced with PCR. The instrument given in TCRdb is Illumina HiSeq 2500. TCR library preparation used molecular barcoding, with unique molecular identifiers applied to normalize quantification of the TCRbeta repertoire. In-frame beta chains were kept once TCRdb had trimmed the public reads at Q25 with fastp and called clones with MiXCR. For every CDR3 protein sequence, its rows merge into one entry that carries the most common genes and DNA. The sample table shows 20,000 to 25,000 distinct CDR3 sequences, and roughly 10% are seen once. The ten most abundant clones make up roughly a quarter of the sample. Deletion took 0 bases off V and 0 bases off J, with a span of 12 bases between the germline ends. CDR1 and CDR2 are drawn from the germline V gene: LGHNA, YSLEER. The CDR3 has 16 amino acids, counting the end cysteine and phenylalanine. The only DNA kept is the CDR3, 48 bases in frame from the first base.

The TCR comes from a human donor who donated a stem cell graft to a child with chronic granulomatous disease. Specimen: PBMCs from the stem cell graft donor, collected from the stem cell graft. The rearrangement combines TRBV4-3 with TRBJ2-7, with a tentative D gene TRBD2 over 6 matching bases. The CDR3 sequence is CASSQEAGSDSYEQYF. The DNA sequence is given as TGCGCCAGCAGCCAAGAGGCGGGGAGCGACTCCTACGAGCAGTACTTC.